The sequence of this T cell receptor (beta chain) was determined in a study of blood T cell repertoires in COVID-19. Per germline, CDR1 DFQATT and CDR2 SNEGSKA (reference sequence). With 3 bases removed from V and 8 bases from J, the gap between germline ends came to 8 bases. The CDR3 totals 11 residues. Clones were sequenced by immunoSEQ multiplex PCR, and TCRdb holds only the in-frame ones, with some missing. The sample yields 200,000 to 250,000 clones, about four fifths seen once. The sample comprised PBMCs or T cells enriched from blood (not recorded which). The chain carries TRBV20-1 and TRBJ2-4; D ambiguous. The source of this sequence is a woman between 35 and 50 years old who had been exposed to COVID-19. CDR3 loop: CSASRSDIQYF. CDR3 bases: TGCAGTGCTAGTCGGTCGGACATTCAGTACTTC.